These 32 T cell receptor beta chains originate from one sample sequenced in a study. Sequenced by immunoSEQ multiplex PCR; TCRdb stores in-frame clones only, minus some. Here the sample spans under 55,000 clones, just over 90% being singletons. Specimen: PBMCs. Source of these receptors: a man in his forties with rheumatoid arthritis.

V and J are TRBV2 and TRBJ1-5; D is unclear. Trimming removed 6 bases at V and 1 base at J, with 7 bases between. Germline values: CDR1 SNHLY, CDR2 FYNNEI. There are 13 residues in the CDR3. The CDR3 sequence is CASRGDSNQPQHF. DNA for the CDR3: TGTGCCAGCAGGGGAGACAGCAATCAGCCCCAGCATTTT.

The rearrangement uses TRBV24-1 and TRBJ1-1; 8 positions match TRBD1. V was clipped by 5 bases and J by 7 bases; unmatched bases: 2. This CDR3 comprises 12 residues. Germline CDR1 KGHDR, CDR2 SFDVKD. CDR3 nucleotides: TGTGCCACCAGTGCGACAGGGGATGAAGCTTTCTTT. The encoded protein is CATSATGDEAFF.

The CDR3 DNA reads as TGTGCCAGTAGTATGCGGCGGGGCTCTGGAAACACCATATATTTT. Encoded protein: CASSMRRGSGNTIYF. This chain connects TRBV19 to TRBJ1-3, with D uncertain. Deletions cut 3 bases from V and 0 bases from J, with 9 bases between. The CDR3 has 15 residues. Germline V gives CDR1 LNHDA, CDR2 SQIVND (reference sequence). The full variable domain, with the rest looked up from reference TRBV19 and TRBJ1-3, is DGGITQSPKYLFRKEGQNVTLSCEQNLNHDAMYWYRQDPGQGLRLIYYSQIVNDFQKGDIAEGYSVSREKKESFPLTVTSAQKNPTAFYLCASSMRRGSGNTIYFGEGSWLTVV.

This rearrangement joins TRBV27 to TRBJ2-2; TRBD1 matches 10 bases. CDR3 length: 14 amino acids. V lost 9 bases and J lost 2; bases outside the gene matches: 3. Germline V gene sequence: CDR1 MNHEY, CDR2 SMNVEV (reference sequence). CDR3 nucleotide sequence: TGTGCCAGTCGGGACAGGGGAAACACCGGGGAGCTGTTTTTT. Protein product: CASRDRGNTGELFF.

The V call is TRBV12-3 or TRBV12-4, the J call TRBJ1-5; unclear D gene. CDR3 size: 13 residues. Trimming pared 3 bases from V and 7 bases from J, leaving 10 bases between. The CDR3 DNA follows: TGTGCCAGCAGTTTCTCCCGTCCGCAGCCCCAGCATTTT. Amino acid sequence: CASSFSRPQPQHF.

This clone appeared once. V is TRBV2 and J is TRBJ2-1, with TRBD1 identical over 8 bases. This CDR3 is 16 amino acids long. The V segment lost 4 bases and the J segment 4 bases; nucleotides outside the gene matches: 9. Germline V gene lookup returns CDR1 SNHLY and CDR2 FYNNEI. CDR3 loop: CASSGRQGKDYNEQFF. The CDR3 DNA sequence: TGTGCCAGCAGTGGGAGACAGGGGAAGGATTACAATGAGCAGTTCTTC.

The rearrangement uses TRBV5-6 and TRBJ2-7; D gene unclear. V was shortened by 4 bases and J by 3 bases, with 14 bases between the two germline ends. CDR1 SGHDT and CDR2 YYEEEE come from the germline V gene. There are 14 residues in the CDR3. The CDR3 loop reads CASSLFFGGYEQYF. The CDR3 bases are TGTGCCAGCAGCCTCTTTTTCGGCGGCTACGAGCAGTACTTC.

The CDR3 loop reads CAISLGTGGNEQYF. CDR3 nucleotides: TGTGCCATCAGTTTGGGGACAGGGGGCAACGAGCAGTACTTC. The rearrangement links TRBV10-3 to TRBJ2-7, with 12 bases fitting TRBD1. Trimming cost V 5 bases and J 5 bases; bases outside gene matches: 4. There are 14 residues in the CDR3. Germline V gene data show CDR1 as ENHRY and CDR2 as SYGVKD.

The chain carries TRBV9 and TRBJ1-1, with a tentative D call TRBD1 (5 bases). The CDR3 totals 15 residues. In germline, CDR1 is SGDLS, CDR2 YYNGEE. Trimming removed 0 bases at V and 4 bases at J, with 13 bases between. The CDR3 nucleotides are TGTGCCAGCAGCGTAGGAAGGGGAAAGAGCACTGAAGCTTTCTTT. Its translation is CASSVGRGKSTEAFF.

The genes are TRBV6-5 and TRBJ1-3, with TRBD1 identical over 10 bases. Germline lookup yields CDR1 MNHEY and CDR2 SVGAGI. The CDR3 runs 15 residues. V shed 7 bases, J shed 4 bases, and the junction held 7 bases outside the gene matches. In nucleotides, the CDR3 is TGTGCCAGCACCATCGGGACAGGGGAAGGAAACACCATATATTTT. This encodes CASTIGTGEGNTIYF.

The CDR3 bases are TGCGCCAGCAGCGCCGACAGTTTATTCTCTGGAAACACCATATATTTT. Translated, it gives CASSADSLFSGNTIYF. This chain connects TRBV5-1 to TRBJ1-3, with D perhaps matching TRBD1 (5 bases). Per germline, CDR1 SGHRS and CDR2 YFSETQ. V dropped 4 bases and J dropped 0 bases, with 14 bases sitting between them. This CDR3 region has 16 residues.

V and J are TRBV3-1 (or the pseudogene TRBV3-2) and TRBJ2-3; TRBD2 aligns across 10 bases. The V gene end was trimmed by 4 bases and the J gene end by 4 bases; junction bases not matched to a gene: 8. The V gene's germline CDR1 is LGHDT and CDR2 YNNKEL (reference sequence). The CDR3 runs 16 residues. CDR3 amino acids: CASSPATSGEADTQYF. The CDR3 region has the DNA TGTGCCAGCAGCCCCGCCACTAGCGGGGAGGCAGATACGCAGTATTTT.

This chain uses TRBV30 with TRBJ2-3; D is perhaps TRBD2 (5 bases). The CDR3 has 14 amino acids. Germline V gene lookup returns CDR1 GTSNPN and CDR2 SVGIG (reference sequence). Trimming removed 2 bases at V and 1 base at J, with 10 bases between. The CDR3 DNA is TGTGCCTGGAGTCCTTGGCGGGGCACAGATACGCAGTATTTT. Its protein is CAWSPWRGTDTQYF. Drawing the rest from reference TRBV30 and TRBJ2-3, the complete variable domain is SQTIHQWPATLVQPVGSPLSLECTVEGTSNPNLYWYRQAAGRGLQLLFYSVGIGQISSEVPQNLSASRPQDRQFILSSKKLLLSDSGFYLCAWSPWRGTDTQYFGPGTRLTVL.

V gene TRBV5-6 combines with J gene TRBJ2-7; 7 nucleotides line up with TRBD1. J lost 5 bases, V lost 4 bases, and 3 bases had no gene match. The CDR3 has 12 residues. Germline V gene data show CDR1 as SGHDT and CDR2 as YYEEEE. The CDR3: CASSLDRDEQYF. CDR3 in DNA: TGTGCCAGCAGCCTTGACAGGGACGAGCAGTACTTC.

DNA for the CDR3: TGTGCCATCAGTTCCGCCGGGACTTTCACTGAAGCTTTCTTT. Protein: CAISSAGTFTEAFF. The chain employs TRBV10-3 and TRBJ1-1; TRBD1 is a possible D gene (5 bases). There are 14 residues in the CDR3. CDR1 is ENHRY, CDR2 SYGVKD, per germline. Trimming took 5 bases from V and 4 from J, leaving 14 bases between them.

This chain uses TRBV19 with TRBJ2-2; 9 nucleotides align to TRBD1. J was trimmed by 5 bases and V by 4 bases; bases with no gene match: 5. The CDR3 is 15 residues long. From germline, CDR1 is LNHDA and CDR2 SQIVND (reference sequence). Here the CDR3 DNA reads TGTGCCAGTAGTACGGACAGGGGTTATACCGGGGAGCTGTTTTTT. Amino acids: CASSTDRGYTGELFF.

The chain carries TRBV7-9 and TRBJ2-2; 7 bases are a match to TRBD1. Unmatched junction bases numbered 2, after V lost 2 bases and J lost 2 bases. Looked up from germline, CDR1 is SEHNR and CDR2 is FQNEAQ (reference sequence). The CDR3 is made up of 15 amino acids. The CDR3 spells CASSLNRGNTGELFF. The CDR3 coding sequence is TGTGCCAGCAGCTTAAACAGGGGAAACACCGGGGAGCTGTTTTTT. The full variable domain, rest sourced from reference TRBV7-9 and TRBJ2-2, is DTGVSQNPRHKITKRGQNVTFRCDPISEHNRLYWYRQTLGQGPEFLTYFQNEAQLEKSRLLSDRFSAERPKGSFSTLEIQRTEQGDSAMYLCASSLNRGNTGELFFGEGSRLTVL.

The rearrangement uses TRBV10-3 and TRBJ1-5; possibly TRBD1 for D (6 bases). With 5 bases removed from V and 3 bases from J, the gap between germline ends came to 8 bases. The germline V gene has CDR1 ENHRY and CDR2 SYGVKD. This CDR3 region has 13 residues. The CDR3 sequence is CAISRDNNQPQHF. The CDR3 nucleotides read TGTGCCATCAGTCGGGACAACAATCAGCCCCAGCATTTT.

V gene TRBV10-3 combines with J gene TRBJ2-4, with D unresolved. Germline assignment: CDR1 ENHRY and CDR2 SYGVKD. The CDR3 consists of 11 residues. V was shortened by 3 bases and J by 10 bases, with 7 bases between the two germline ends. The CDR3 loop reads CAISDTTIQYF. Here the CDR3 DNA reads TGTGCCATCAGTGATACAACAATTCAGTACTTC.

The chain joins TRBV18 to TRBJ2-2, with 10 nucleotides matching TRBD2. Trimming removed 0 bases from V and 5 bases from J; junction bases left unmatched: 6. Germline V lookup: CDR1 KGHSH, CDR2 LQKENI. The CDR3 consists of 17 residues. The CDR3 DNA reads TGTGCCAGCTCACCACCGGGGGCTAGCGGGAGAACCGGGGAGCTGTTTTTT. Its protein is CASSPPGASGRTGELFF.

This chain joins TRBV5-6 and TRBJ1-1, with D possibly being TRBD1 (5 bases). Per the germline V gene, CDR1 is SGHDT and CDR2 is YYEEEE. Trimming pared 0 bases from V and 5 bases from J, leaving 11 bases between. The CDR3 extends over 14 amino acids. The CDR3 spells CASSLAVGATEAFF. DNA for the CDR3: TGTGCCAGCAGCTTGGCCGTAGGGGCTACTGAAGCTTTCTTT.

The chain combines TRBV28 with TRBJ2-1; D gene uncertain. This CDR3 spans 13 amino acids. The V end lost 2 bases, the J end lost 9 bases, and 11 bases lay between the germline ends. The germline V gene has CDR1 MDHEN and CDR2 SYDVKM. The DNA for the CDR3 is TGTGCCAGCAGTTTACCCCCCCCGGGTGAGCAGTTCTTC. Its protein is CASSLPPPGEQFF.

V is TRBV5-4 and J is TRBJ2-3; the match to TRBD2 covers 10 bases. This CDR3 has 17 amino acids. Unmatched junction bases numbered 8, after V lost 3 bases and J lost 1 base. Germline-derived CDR1 and CDR2 are SGHNT and YYREEE (reference sequence). The chain's CDR3 is CASSWGVTSGGTDTQYF. The CDR3 DNA is TGTGCCAGCAGCTGGGGTGTTACTAGCGGGGGCACAGATACGCAGTATTTT. Supplemented by reference TRBV5-4 and TRBJ2-3, the full variable domain reads ETGVTQSPTHLIKTRGQQVTLRCSSQSGHNTVSWYQQALGQGPQFIFQYYREEENGRGNFPPRFSGLQFPNYSSELNVNALELDDSALYLCASSWGVTSGGTDTQYFGPGTRLTVL.

The CDR3 protein is CATSPGQGYEQYF. The CDR3 DNA reads as TGTGCCACCTCGCCGGGACAGGGATACGAGCAGTACTTC. This rearrangement joins TRBV27 to TRBJ2-7, with 9 nucleotides matching TRBD1. The CDR3 has 13 residues. CDR1 is MNHEY, CDR2 SMNVEV, per germline (reference sequence). V shed 10 bases, J shed 4 bases, and the junction held 8 bases outside the gene matches.

CDR3 loop: CASRIQGNTGELFF. CDR3 nucleotide sequence: TGTGCCAGCAGAATACAGGGGAACACCGGGGAGCTGTTTTTT. This sequence joins TRBV6-5 and TRBJ2-2; D is perhaps TRBD1 (6 bases). CDR1 is MNHEY, CDR2 SVGAGI, per germline. There are 14 residues in the CDR3. V was trimmed by 6 bases and J by 1 base, leaving 9 bases between them.

The rearrangement joins TRBV28 to TRBJ1-5; a weak D match, TRBD1 (5 bases). This CDR3 is 13 amino acids long. CDR1 is MDHEN and CDR2 is SYDVKM in the germline V gene. V lost 6 bases and J 3 bases, leaving 9 bases between the germline ends. The CDR3 bases are TGTGCCAGCAGCAGGGTAATCAATCAGCCCCAGCATTTT. It translates to CASSRVINQPQHF.

The chain couples TRBV19 to TRBJ2-1; D tentatively reads TRBD1 or TRBD2 (6 bases each). Germline loops: CDR1 LNHDA, CDR2 SQIVND (reference sequence). The CDR3 is 16 amino acids. The V and J ends lost 3 bases and 0 bases respectively, with 12 bases between them. The CDR3 loop reads CASSIGGGSSYNEQFF. In DNA form, the CDR3 reads TGTGCCAGTAGTATTGGAGGGGGGAGCTCCTACAATGAGCAGTTCTTC.

The V and J genes are TRBV5-4 and TRBJ2-2, with 7 bases identical to TRBD2. The CDR3 has 15 residues. Germline trimming cut 4 bases from V and 5 bases from J; bases unmatched to any gene: 8. Per the germline V gene, CDR1 is SGHNT and CDR2 is YYREEE (reference sequence). The CDR3 sequence: CASSLSGISTGELFF. The CDR3 nucleotides read TGTGCCAGCAGCCTAAGCGGGATTAGTACCGGGGAGCTGTTTTTT.

V is TRBV6-5 and J is TRBJ2-3, with TRBD2 matching 8 bases. The V and J ends lost 2 bases and 4 bases, in that order; junction bases with no gene match: 5. CDR1 and CDR2 (germline): MNHEY, SVGAGI. The CDR3 is 15 residues long. CDR3 DNA sequence: TGTGCCAGCAGTTACGGCGGGGGGATGTCAGATACGCAGTATTTT. This translates into CASSYGGGMSDTQYF.

This clone was seen more than once but under ten times. The chain uses TRBV2 and TRBJ2-2; D assignment may be TRBD1 or TRBD2 (5 bases each). CDR1 SNHLY and CDR2 FYNNEI come from the germline V gene. The CDR3 has 15 amino acids. The V end was cut by 6 bases, the J end by 7 bases, with 18 bases between. The CDR3 DNA is TGTGCCAGCAGAGAACGGGGCATCAGAGGCGGGGAGCTGTTTTTT. It specifies CASRERGIRGGELFF. Based on the CDR3 plus reference TRBV2 and TRBJ2-2, the full variable domain is EPEVTQTPSHQVTQMGQEVILRCVPISNHLYFYWYRQILGQKVEFLVSFYNNEISEKSEIFDDQFSVERPDGSNFTLKIRSTKLEDSAMYFCASRERGIRGGELFFGEGSRLTVL.

V and J are TRBV19 and TRBJ2-7, with 9 bases fitting TRBD1. After removal of 6 bases from V and 2 bases from J, the junction contained 8 bases not matched to a gene. From germline, CDR1 is LNHDA and CDR2 SQIVND (reference sequence). The CDR3 sequence is 15 residues long. The CDR3 bases are TGTGCCAGTAGCTCGGCCGGGACAGGGACCTACGAGCAGTACTTC. Its protein product is CASSSAGTGTYEQYF.

V gene TRBV6-5 combines with J gene TRBJ1-1; perhaps TRBD1 as D (6 bases). The germline V gene encodes CDR1 MNHEY and CDR2 SVGAGI. This CDR3 spans 11 amino acids. Trimming stripped 8 bases from V and 5 bases from J, with 9 bases between. The CDR3 sequence: CASEGGTEAFF. Here the CDR3 DNA reads TGTGCCAGCGAGGGGGGGACTGAAGCTTTCTTT.